The 13 T cell receptor beta chains below were found in one sample sequenced in a study of blood T cell repertoires in COVID-19. The table came from immunoSEQ multiplex PCR; TCRdb's copy has only in-frame clones and leaves some out. The data show about 140,000 clones, around 82% seen once. Input material: PBMCs or T cells enriched from blood (not recorded which). These receptors all stem from a woman in her forties or fifties who had recovered from COVID-19.

The V and J genes are TRBV9 and TRBJ1-4; D remains ambiguous. The CDR3 is made up of 16 amino acids. Germline values: CDR1 SGDLS, CDR2 YYNGEE. Trimming left V 0 bases short and J 0 bases short, with 9 bases between. The DNA for the CDR3 is TGTGCCAGCAGCGTAGGGCAGACTACAACTAATGAAAAACTGTTTTTT. This translates into CASSVGQTTTNEKLFF.

Note on this clone: The same CDR3 also results from other DNA sequences found in this sample. The rearrangement joins TRBV2 to TRBJ1-3; unclear D gene. Trimming cost V 8 bases and J 0 bases, with 8 bases left between them. Per germline, CDR1 SNHLY and CDR2 FYNNEI. The CDR3 has 13 residues. The CDR3 loop reads CASRRDSGNTIYF. The CDR3 DNA sequence: TGTGCCAGCCGGCGGGACTCTGGAAACACCATATATTTT.

This clone was detected once. Relative to the germline gene, one junction end is altered; a read error may explain this. The chain employs TRBV27 and TRBJ1-2, with D possibly matching TRBD1 (6 bases). CDR3 size: 14 residues. Germline V lookup: CDR1 MNHEY, CDR2 SMNVEV (reference sequence). CDR3 nucleotides: TGTGCCAGCAGTTTATCCGGGACATCGTCTAGCGGCCTCTTC. It translates to CASSLSGTSSSGLF.

The sample holds a few counts of this clone. The rearrangement uses TRBV5-4 and TRBJ2-4, with D tentatively TRBD1 (5 bases). The CDR3 covers 19 residues. The ends were cut back, 0 bases at V and 3 bases at J, with 22 bases in the middle. The germline V gene has CDR1 SGHNT and CDR2 YYREEE (reference sequence). The CDR3 coding sequence is TGTGCCAGCAGCTTGGGGGGCATTCGGGTGCTTGAAAGCAAAAACATTCAGTACTTC. The encoded protein is CASSLGGIRVLESKNIQYF.

The chain has TRBV28 and TRBJ2-5, with 10 bases that match TRBD1. The CDR3 has 15 residues. CDR1 is MDHEN, CDR2 SYDVKM, per germline. V was pared by 2 bases and J by 4 bases, with 4 bases of the junction left unmatched. The CDR3 bases are TGTGCCAGCAGTTTAAAGACAGGGGGCGGAGAGACCCAGTACTTC. This translates into CASSLKTGGGETQYF.

The chain joins TRBV28 to TRBJ1-1; D ambiguous. The V and J ends lost 5 bases and 10 bases respectively, with 14 bases between them. The CDR3 extends over 12 amino acids. CDR1 is MDHEN and CDR2 is SYDVKM in the germline V gene. Here the CDR3 DNA reads TGTGCCAGCAGTCCGCAGGTCAAACCAGCTTTCTTT. The encoded protein is CASSPQVKPAFF.

This clone was counted a single time. The CDR3 region is CAISGAGELFF. CDR3 bases: TGTGCCATCAGCGGGGCCGGGGAGCTGTTTTTT. This chain links TRBV12-3 or TRBV12-4 with TRBJ2-2; 7 positions match TRBD2. The CDR3 runs 11 residues. The V gene end was trimmed by 10 bases and the J gene end by 6 bases; junction bases not matched to a gene: 2.

This clone was seen only a few times. The chain employs TRBV7-9 and TRBJ1-2; D ambiguous. Trimming removed 8 bases at V and 3 bases at J, with 10 bases between. CDR1 is SEHNR and CDR2 is FQNEAQ in the germline V gene (reference sequence). This CDR3 is built from 12 residues. The CDR3: CASGQSDYGYTF. CDR3 coding DNA: TGTGCCAGCGGCCAAAGTGACTATGGCTACACCTTC. The complete variable domain, with remaining parts taken from reference TRBV7-9 and TRBJ1-2, reads DTGVSQNPRHKITKRGQNVTFRCDPISEHNRLYWYRQTLGQGPEFLTYFQNEAQLEKSRLLSDRFSAERPKGSFSTLEIQRTEQGDSAMYLCASGQSDYGYTFGSGTRLTVV.

A few counts support this clone. V is TRBV7-9 and J is TRBJ1-5; D ambiguous. Trimming took off 4 bases at V and 7 bases at J, with 17 bases between the two ends. The CDR3 length is 15 residues. Germline V gene sequence: CDR1 SEHNR, CDR2 FQNEAQ (reference sequence). CDR3 residues: CASSSPGIGNQPQHF. CDR3 bases: TGTGCCAGCAGCTCCCCCGGGATCGGGAACCAGCCCCAGCATTTT.

This clone has just one count. CDR3 sequence (DNA): TGTGCCAGCAGTGAGGGTTCGACAGGGGGGGATGAAAAACTGTTTTTT. This translates into CASSEGSTGGDEKLFF. V is TRBV2 and J is TRBJ1-4, with TRBD1 matching over 9 bases. The CDR3 length is 16 residues. The ends lost 3 bases at V and 6 bases at J; junction bases unmatched: 8. Per germline, CDR1 SNHLY and CDR2 FYNNEI. Drawing the rest from reference TRBV2 and TRBJ1-4, the complete variable domain is EPEVTQTPSHQVTQMGQEVILRCVPISNHLYFYWYRQILGQKVEFLVSFYNNEISEKSEIFDDQFSVERPDGSNFTLKIRSTKLEDSAMYFCASSEGSTGGDEKLFFGSGTQLSVL.

The sample holds one count of this clone. The chain combines TRBV7-3 with TRBJ2-3, with D possibly TRBD1 on 6 matching bases. Germline V lookup: CDR1 SGHTA, CDR2 FQGTGA. This CDR3 comprises 14 residues. With 4 bases removed from V and 4 bases from J, the gap between germline ends came to 12 bases. The CDR3 DNA is TGTGCCAGCAGCTCGGGACATACAGCAGATACGCAGTATTTT. This sequence encodes CASSSGHTADTQYF.

V is TRBV5-4 and J is TRBJ2-1, with no clear D. Germline loops: CDR1 SGHNT, CDR2 YYREEE (reference sequence). The V end was cut by 0 bases, the J end by 6 bases, with 13 bases between. This CDR3 spans 15 amino acids. CDR3 coding DNA: TGTGCCAGCAGCTTGGGCAGCAACCAGGTCAATGAGCAGTTCTTC. Translation gives CASSLGSNQVNEQFF. Drawing the rest from reference TRBV5-4 and TRBJ2-1, the complete variable domain is ETGVTQSPTHLIKTRGQQVTLRCSSQSGHNTVSWYQQALGQGPQFIFQYYREEENGRGNFPPRFSGLQFPNYSSELNVNALELDDSALYLCASSLGSNQVNEQFFGPGTRLTVL.

The chain is built from TRBV5-5 and TRBJ2-2; a possible D gene is TRBD1 (5 bases). This CDR3 is 14 amino acids long. Germline values: CDR1 SGHKS, CDR2 YYEKEE (reference sequence). The V end was cut by 3 bases, the J end by 1 base, with 7 bases between. The CDR3 coding sequence is TGTGCCAGCAGCTCGGACAAGAACACCGGGGAGCTGTTTTTT. Amino acid sequence: CASSSDKNTGELFF.